These 26 T cell receptor beta chains came from one sample sequenced in a study of T cell repertoires in cytomegalovirus infection. TCRdb re-derived calls from the reads in MiXCR, one entry per CDR3 protein. The sample contains a few hundred thousand distinct CDR3 sequences, about 33% of which appear only once. These receptors' targets are unknown. Sequenced here: cultured PBMCs, sampled from culture after CMV antigen stimulation. These receptors came from a human donor in good health (CMV status not recorded). Some clones in this sample may be carry-over from other donors' samples.

This clonotype was observed many times. The genes are TRBV7-2 and TRBJ2-2, with D unclear. V gave up 2 bases and J gave up 5 bases, with 6 bases separating them. Germline CDR1 is SGHTA and CDR2 is FQGNSA. This CDR3 region has 13 residues. The CDR3 coding sequence is TGTGCCAGCAGCTTAAAGCATACCGGGGAGCTGTTTTTT. Encoded protein: CASSLKHTGELFF.

The chain carries TRBV7-9 and TRBJ2-7; D call uncertain. Germline-derived CDR1 and CDR2 are SEHNR and FQNEAQ (reference sequence). The V gene lost 5 bases and the J gene lost 4 bases, with 9 bases spanning the gap. This CDR3 spans 12 amino acids. In DNA, the CDR3 is TGTGCCAGCAGCATCCAGGTATACGAGCAGTACTTC. It translates to CASSIQVYEQYF.

J is TRBJ1-1 and V is TRBV6-1, with D hard to call. Germline V gene data show CDR1 as MNHNS and CDR2 as SASEGT. The CDR3 has 13 residues. The V gene lost 11 bases and the J gene lost 1 base, with 14 bases spanning the gap. The CDR3 spells CASESEGNTEAFF. CDR3 in DNA: TGTGCCTCCGAATCCGAGGGGAACACTGAAGCTTTCTTT.

The rearrangement links TRBV7-2 to TRBJ2-7; no clear D gene. Germline CDR1 and CDR2: SGHTA and FQGNSA. The CDR3 has 15 amino acids. Trimming removed 0 bases at V and 1 base at J, with 10 bases between. Here the CDR3 DNA reads TGTGCCAGCAGCTTAGCGGAATTCCTTTCCTACGAGCAGTACTTC. It encodes CASSLAEFLSYEQYF.

This clonotype was detected a few times. The chain joins TRBV7-8 to TRBJ1-2; maybe TRBD1 (5 bases). Trimming took 2 bases from V and 4 from J, leaving 20 bases between them. The CDR3 is 17 amino acids. CDR1 is SGHVS and CDR2 is FQNEAQ in the germline V gene. CDR3 nucleotides: TGTGCCAGCAGCTTATCGTTCCAAGGCAGGGACTTCTATGGCTACACCTTC. Protein: CASSLSFQGRDFYGYTF.

The chain carries TRBV19 and TRBJ2-5; D may be TRBD1 or TRBD2 (5 bases each). The CDR3 contains 14 residues. The germline gives CDR1 LNHDA, CDR2 SQIVND (reference sequence). V shed 3 bases and J shed 2 bases, with 10 bases lying between them. The CDR3 loop is CASSIMGEQETQYF. Written as DNA, the CDR3 is TGTGCCAGTAGTATTATGGGGGAGCAAGAGACCCAGTACTTC.

The rearrangement links TRBV4-3 to TRBJ1-6, with D uncertain. V was cut by 0 bases and J by 7 bases, with 13 bases left in between. Looked up from germline, CDR1 is LGHNA and CDR2 is YSLEER. This CDR3 spans 16 amino acids. This CDR3 is CASSQEPAGVNSPLHF. The CDR3 region has the DNA TGCGCCAGCAGCCAAGAGCCGGCAGGAGTAAATTCACCCCTCCACTTT.

The chain joins TRBV6-2 or TRBV6-3 to TRBJ1-3, with D possibly matching TRBD1 (6 bases). The CDR3 totals 15 residues. The V and J ends lost 6 bases and 0 bases respectively, with 12 bases between them. Germline V gives CDR1 MNHEY, CDR2 SVGEGT. DNA for the CDR3: TGTGCCAGCAGCTTATGGACAGTCTCTGGAAACACCATATATTTT. Residues: CASSLWTVSGNTIYF.

This clonotype came up many times. The chain uses TRBV7-2 and TRBJ2-5; 11 positions match TRBD2. With 3 bases clipped from V and 5 bases from J, the junction kept 5 bases outside the gene matches. The CDR3 is 15 amino acids. Germline CDR1 is SGHTA and CDR2 is FQGNSA. The CDR3 spells CASSLPTSGSETQYF. As DNA, the CDR3 is TGTGCCAGCAGCTTGCCCACTAGCGGGAGTGAGACCCAGTACTTC.

The CDR3 DNA is TGCAGCGTTCCCACAGGGCTGAGTTATACGCAGTATTTT. Residues: CSVPTGLSYTQYF. The chain has TRBV29-1 and TRBJ2-3, with D possibly TRBD1 on 6 matching bases. The V gene's germline CDR1 is SQVTM and CDR2 ANQGSEA. V shed 5 bases and J shed 7 bases, with 16 bases lying between them. The CDR3 sequence is 13 residues long.

The V call is TRBV11-3, the J call TRBJ1-1; 7 nucleotides agree with TRBD1. In germline, CDR1 is SGHNT, CDR2 YENEEA. This CDR3 is built from 17 residues. V was pared by 5 bases and J by 4 bases, with 16 bases of the junction left unmatched. The CDR3 protein is CASSHMAGGRVITEAFF. In DNA form, the CDR3 reads TGTGCCAGCAGCCACATGGCAGGGGGTAGAGTAATCACTGAAGCTTTCTTT.

The chain couples TRBV7-2 to TRBJ2-3, with D maybe TRBD1 (5 bases). Trimming left V 6 bases short and J 0 bases short, with 13 bases between. The CDR3 runs to 15 residues. Germline V lookup: CDR1 SGHTA, CDR2 FQGNSA. The CDR3, as DNA: TGTGCCAGCAGAACGACAGATTTTAGCACAGATACGCAGTATTTT. It is translated as CASRTTDFSTDTQYF.

This clonotype was detected a few times. V is TRBV7-9 and J is TRBJ1-4; D not resolved. Germline V gives CDR1 SEHNR, CDR2 FQNEAQ (reference sequence). The germline V and J ends were trimmed by 3 bases and 2 bases, with 7 bases remaining between them. The CDR3 consists of 14 residues. The CDR3 sequence is CASSLPWTNEKLFF. The DNA of the CDR3 is TGTGCCAGCAGCTTGCCTTGGACTAATGAAAAACTGTTTTTT.

This clonotype was detected a few times. The chain couples TRBV4-2 to TRBJ2-1; tentatively, D is TRBD2 (6 bases). The CDR3 covers 15 residues. V was cut by 3 bases and J by 5 bases, with 14 bases left in between. Germline CDR1 and CDR2: LGHNA and YNFKEQ. The chain's CDR3 is CASSQGLQLDNEQFF. DNA for the CDR3: TGTGCCAGCAGCCAGGGACTGCAGCTCGACAATGAGCAGTTCTTC.

This clonotype turned up a few times. The rearrangement links TRBV6-2 or TRBV6-3 to TRBJ2-1; TRBD2 agrees at 11 bases. V shed 2 bases, J shed 7 bases, and the junction held 10 bases outside the gene matches. Germline V gene sequence: CDR1 MNHEY, CDR2 SVGEGT. There are 17 residues in the CDR3. The CDR3 protein is CASSYPISGRAGNEQFF. In DNA form, the CDR3 reads TGTGCCAGCAGTTACCCCATTAGCGGGAGGGCCGGGAATGAGCAGTTCTTC.

This clonotype was counted between two and nine times. V usage is TRBV7-2 and J usage is TRBJ2-7; 9 positions agree with TRBD2. V lost 1 base, J lost 5 bases, and 6 bases stayed unmatched. Germline V gives CDR1 SGHTA, CDR2 FQGNSA. The CDR3 loop spans 15 amino acids. The CDR3 loop reads CASSLGGTSTHEQYF. DNA of the CDR3: TGTGCCAGCAGCTTAGGAGGGACTAGCACCCACGAGCAGTACTTC.

V gene TRBV7-2 combines with J gene TRBJ2-5; D is uncertain. Trimming took 0 bases from V and 2 from J, leaving 7 bases between them. This CDR3 comprises 14 residues. In germline, CDR1 is SGHTA, CDR2 FQGNSA. DNA for the CDR3: TGTGCCAGCAGCTTAGCGGCTCGACAAGAGACCCAGTACTTC. Residues: CASSLAARQETQYF.

The V call is TRBV12-3 or TRBV12-4, the J call TRBJ2-3, with 7 bases that match TRBD1. V trimming: 5 bases; J trimming: 5 bases; junction bases outside the gene matches: 13. This CDR3 is 16 amino acids long. CDR3 amino acids: CASSPSQGESQDTQYF. The CDR3 nucleotides read TGTGCCAGCAGTCCGTCCCAGGGGGAGTCACAAGATACGCAGTATTTT.

The CDR3 region is CSAMGQRLKETQYF. The CDR3 bases are TGCAGTGCTATGGGGCAGCGGTTGAAAGAGACCCAGTACTTC. J is TRBJ2-5 and V is TRBV20-1; D tentatively reads TRBD1 or TRBD2 (5 bases each). The CDR3 consists of 14 residues. The germline V gene encodes CDR1 DFQATT and CDR2 SNEGSKA (reference sequence). V shed 4 bases and J shed 3 bases, with 15 bases lying between them.

This sequence joins TRBV29-1 and TRBJ2-3, with 10 bases that match TRBD2. Germline CDR1 and CDR2: SQVTM and ANQGSEA. Germline trimming cut 4 bases from V and 1 base from J; bases unmatched to any gene: 14. The CDR3 extends over 18 amino acids. The CDR3 loop is CSVGSSSGSKRGTDTQYF. Written as DNA, the CDR3 is TGCAGCGTTGGTTCGTCTAGCGGGAGTAAGAGGGGCACAGATACGCAGTATTTT.

Many counts were recorded for this clonotype. V gene TRBV7-8 combines with J gene TRBJ2-1; TRBD2 agrees at 7 bases. The CDR3 sequence is 16 residues long. From germline, CDR1 is SGHVS and CDR2 FQNEAQ. Losses at the gene ends were 0 bases for V and 9 bases for J; bases not matched to a gene: 11. The CDR3 sequence is CASSLARELEAGEQFF. CDR3 nucleotide sequence: TGTGCCAGCAGCTTAGCGCGGGAGCTGGAGGCCGGTGAGCAGTTCTTC.

This clonotype was detected a few times. This chain connects TRBV7-2 to TRBJ2-5, with D hard to call. The germline CDR1 and CDR2 sequences are SGHTA and FQGNSA. The germline V and J ends were trimmed by 7 bases and 3 bases, with 6 bases remaining between them. The CDR3 runs 11 residues. In DNA, the CDR3 is TGTGCCAGCACCCTAAAAGAGACCCAGTACTTC. Its translation is CASTLKETQYF.

This clonotype was observed at least ten times. V usage is TRBV7-6 and J usage is TRBJ2-1, with unresolved D. Deletions cut 1 base from V and 9 bases from J, with 16 bases between. CDR3 length equals 15 residues. CDR1 and CDR2 (germline): SGHVS, FNYEAQ. Here the CDR3 reads CASSLVSIPRSEQFF. In DNA form, the CDR3 reads TGTGCCAGCAGCTTAGTGAGTATCCCGCGTAGTGAGCAGTTCTTC.

The V gene is TRBV19, the J gene TRBJ2-3; D perhaps matches TRBD1 (5 bases). Germline loops: CDR1 LNHDA, CDR2 SQIVND (reference sequence). The CDR3 length is 15 residues. Trimming pared 3 bases from V and 4 bases from J, leaving 14 bases between. The CDR3 DNA reads TGTGCCAGTAGTATTGGGCAGTTACAGGCAGATACGCAGTATTTT. It is translated as CASSIGQLQADTQYF.

This clonotype was detected only a few times. The chain carries TRBV19 and TRBJ1-2; 8 positions agree with TRBD1. V lost 6 bases to trimming and J lost 1 base; unmatched junction nucleotides: 10. CDR3 length equals 16 residues. Germline V gene lookup returns CDR1 LNHDA and CDR2 SQIVND (reference sequence). CDR3 sequence: CASRYPTGVDNYGYTF. For the CDR3, the DNA is TGTGCCAGTAGATACCCGACAGGGGTTGATAACTATGGCTACACCTTC.

V and J are TRBV6-5 and TRBJ1-1, with D uncertain. The length of the CDR3 is 15 residues. Germline-derived CDR1 and CDR2 are MNHEY and SVGAGI. V dropped 8 bases and J dropped 0 bases, with 16 bases sitting between them. CDR3: CASSPAWVMNTEAFF. CDR3 in DNA: TGTGCCAGCTCCCCCGCATGGGTGATGAACACTGAAGCTTTCTTT.